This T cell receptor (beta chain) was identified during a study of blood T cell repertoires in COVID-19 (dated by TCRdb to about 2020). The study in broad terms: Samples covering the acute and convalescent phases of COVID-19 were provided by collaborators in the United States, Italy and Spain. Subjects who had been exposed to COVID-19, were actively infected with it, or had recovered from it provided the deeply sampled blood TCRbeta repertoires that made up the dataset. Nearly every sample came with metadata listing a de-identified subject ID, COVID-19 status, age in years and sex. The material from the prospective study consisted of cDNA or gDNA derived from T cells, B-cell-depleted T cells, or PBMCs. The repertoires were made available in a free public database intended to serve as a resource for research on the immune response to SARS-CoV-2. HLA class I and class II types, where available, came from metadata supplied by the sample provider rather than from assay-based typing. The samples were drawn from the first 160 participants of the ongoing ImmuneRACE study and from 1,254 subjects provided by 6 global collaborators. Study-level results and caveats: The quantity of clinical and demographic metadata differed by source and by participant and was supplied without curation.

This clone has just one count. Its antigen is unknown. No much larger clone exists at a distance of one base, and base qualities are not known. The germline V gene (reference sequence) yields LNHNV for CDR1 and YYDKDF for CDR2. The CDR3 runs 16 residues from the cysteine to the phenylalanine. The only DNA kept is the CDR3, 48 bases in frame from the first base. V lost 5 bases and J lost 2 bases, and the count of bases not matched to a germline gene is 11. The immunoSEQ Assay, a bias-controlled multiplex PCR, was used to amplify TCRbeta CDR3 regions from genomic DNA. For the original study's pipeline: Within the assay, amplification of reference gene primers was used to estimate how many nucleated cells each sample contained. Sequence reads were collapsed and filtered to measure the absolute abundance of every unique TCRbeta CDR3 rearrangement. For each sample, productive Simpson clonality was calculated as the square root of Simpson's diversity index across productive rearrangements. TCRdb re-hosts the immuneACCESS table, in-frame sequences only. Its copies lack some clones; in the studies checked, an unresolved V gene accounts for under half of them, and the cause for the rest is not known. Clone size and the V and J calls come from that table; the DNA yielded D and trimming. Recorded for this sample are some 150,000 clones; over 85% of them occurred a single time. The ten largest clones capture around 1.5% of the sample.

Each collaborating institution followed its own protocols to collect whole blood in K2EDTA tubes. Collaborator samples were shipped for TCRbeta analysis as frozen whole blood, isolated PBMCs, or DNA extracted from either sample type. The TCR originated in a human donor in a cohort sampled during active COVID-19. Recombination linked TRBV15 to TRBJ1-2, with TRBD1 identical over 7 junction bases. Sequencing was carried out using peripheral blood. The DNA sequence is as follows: TGTGCCACCAGCGCCCGACAGGGCACCGCAAACTATGGCTACACCTTC. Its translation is CATSARQGTANYGYTF. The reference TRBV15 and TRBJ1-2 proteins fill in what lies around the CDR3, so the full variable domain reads DAMVIQNPRYQVTQFGKPVTLSCSQTLNHNVMYWYQQKSSQAPKLLFHYYDKDFNNEADTPDNFQSRRPNTSFCFLDIRSPGLGDTAMYLCATSARQGTANYGYTFGSGTRLTVV.